These T cell receptor beta chains were read from a single sample in a study of CD8 T cells in ankylosing spondylitis. TCRdb independently ran MiXCR on the 5' RACE reads; one entry per CDR3 protein. This repertoire shows hundreds of thousands of distinct CDR3 sequences, 17% found once; its top ten account for over 1%. Sequenced material: blood, either unsorted or a sorted T cell fraction (not recorded which). All receptors derive from a male donor with ankylosing spondylitis. The CDR3 runs from the conserved cysteine through the conserved F or W. A D gene is named only where the DNA matches it firmly. Clone size is given for some rows only: seen once, a few or many times, or a class if the clone is expanded.

CDR3 protein	CDR3 DNA	D gene	V gene	J gene	clone size
CASSPGTVTNYGYTF	TGTGCCAGCAGCCCCGGGACAGTTACCAACTATGGCTACACCTTC	TRBD1	TRBV11-3	TRBJ1-2	-
CASSARGQFSNQPQHF	TGTGCCAGCAGTGCCCGCGGACAGTTTAGCAATCAGCCCCAGCATTTT	-	TRBV6-1	TRBJ1-5	few
CASSIVGGAEKLFF	TGTGCCAGCTCCATTGTGGGGGGCGCGGAAAAACTGTTTTTT	-	TRBV12-3/TRBV12-4	TRBJ1-4	-
CASSSLTGGRAEAFF	TGTGCCAGCAGTTCGCTTACAGGGGGCCGGGCTGAAGCTTTCTTT	TRBD1	TRBV6-5	TRBJ1-1	-
CASSSLRVAPYEQYF	TGTGCCAGCAGTTCGCTTAGGGTAGCCCCCTACGAGCAGTACTTC	-	TRBV28	TRBJ2-7	-
CASSLTGGSYNSPLHF	TGCGCCAGCAGCTTAACAGGGGGAAGCTATAATTCACCCCTCCACTTT	TRBD1	TRBV5-1	TRBJ1-6	many
CASSPGTTWGSTDTQYF	TGTGCCAGCAGCCCCGGGACTACCTGGGGAAGCACAGATACGCAGTATTTT	TRBD2	TRBV11-3	TRBJ2-3	-
CASSHAGVTGELFF	TGTGCCAGCAGTCACGCCGGGGTCACCGGGGAGCTGTTTTTT	-	TRBV7-3	TRBJ2-2	-
CATSRGSYYEQYF	TGTGCCACCAGCAGAGGAAGCTACTACGAGCAGTACTTC	-	TRBV15	TRBJ2-7	-
CASSVGLGPYGYTF	TGTGCCAGCAGCGTAGGGTTGGGACCCTATGGCTACACCTTC	-	TRBV9	TRBJ1-2	-
CATSRDQGDEQFF	TGTGCCACCAGCAGAGATCAGGGGGATGAGCAGTTCTTC	TRBD1	TRBV15	TRBJ2-1	-
CASSRWGRQPNSPLHF	TGTGCCAGCAGTCGTTGGGGTAGACAGCCTAATTCACCCCTCCACTTT	-	TRBV6-1	TRBJ1-6	-
CASSPVGGKGNKMNTEAFF	TGTGCCAGCAGCCCCGTTGGAGGGAAGGGCAATAAAATGAACACTGAAGCTTTCTTT	-	TRBV7-8	TRBJ1-1	-
CASSSLQGKGYTF	TGTGCCAGCAGCTCTTTACAGGGAAAAGGCTACACCTTC	-	TRBV12-3/TRBV12-4	TRBJ1-2	many
CASSQYQTGLAGANEQFF	TGTGCCAGCAGCCAATACCAAACAGGACTAGCGGGAGCGAATGAGCAGTTCTTC	TRBD2	TRBV14	TRBJ2-1	few
CASSLEPGSTDTQYF	TGTGCCAGCAGCTTAGAACCGGGGTCGACAGATACGCAGTATTTT	-	TRBV7-8	TRBJ2-3	-
CASSLFGPPNTGELFF	TGTGCCAGCAGCTTATTTGGGCCTCCGAACACCGGGGAGCTGTTTTTT	-	TRBV11-3	TRBJ2-2	few
CASSLGGQNYGNTF	TGTGCCAGCAGCTTAGGGGGACAGAACTATGGCAACACCTTC	TRBD1	TRBV7-9	TRBJ1-2	-